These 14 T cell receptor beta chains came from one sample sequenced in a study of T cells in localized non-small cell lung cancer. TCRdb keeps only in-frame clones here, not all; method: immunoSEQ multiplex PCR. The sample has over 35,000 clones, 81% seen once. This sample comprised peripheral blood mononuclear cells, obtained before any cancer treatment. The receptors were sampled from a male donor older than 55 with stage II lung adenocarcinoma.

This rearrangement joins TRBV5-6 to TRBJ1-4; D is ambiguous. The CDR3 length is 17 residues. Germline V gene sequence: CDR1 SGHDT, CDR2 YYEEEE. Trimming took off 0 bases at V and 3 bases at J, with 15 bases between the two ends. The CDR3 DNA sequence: TGTGCCAGCAGCTTGGCCTTCTCGGCGGGGTCTAATGAAAAACTGTTTTTT. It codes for CASSLAFSAGSNEKLFF.

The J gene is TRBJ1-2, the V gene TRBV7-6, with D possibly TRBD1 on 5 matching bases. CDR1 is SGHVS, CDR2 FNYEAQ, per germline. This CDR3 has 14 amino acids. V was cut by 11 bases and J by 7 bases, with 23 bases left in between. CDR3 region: CAPGGTLRVGGYTF. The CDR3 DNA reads TGTGCCCCTGGGGGAACCTTGAGAGTTGGTGGCTACACCTTC.

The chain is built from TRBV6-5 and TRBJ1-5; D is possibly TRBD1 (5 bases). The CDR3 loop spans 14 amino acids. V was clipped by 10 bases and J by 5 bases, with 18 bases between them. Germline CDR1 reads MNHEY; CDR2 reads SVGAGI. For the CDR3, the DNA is TGTGCCACCGCCGTGGTGGAGGGACATCAGCCCCAGCATTTT. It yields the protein CATAVVEGHQPQHF.

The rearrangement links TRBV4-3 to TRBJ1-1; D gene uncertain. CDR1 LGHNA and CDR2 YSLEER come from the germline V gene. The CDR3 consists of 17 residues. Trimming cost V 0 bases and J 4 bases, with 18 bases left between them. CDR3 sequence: CASSQDWVIVYGTEAFF. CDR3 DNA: TGCGCCAGCAGCCAAGATTGGGTAATTGTTTACGGCACTGAAGCTTTCTTT.

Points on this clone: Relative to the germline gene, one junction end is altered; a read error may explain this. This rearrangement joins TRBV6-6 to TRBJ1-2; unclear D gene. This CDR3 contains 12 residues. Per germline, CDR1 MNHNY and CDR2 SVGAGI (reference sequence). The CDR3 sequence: CASSYGVDGHTF. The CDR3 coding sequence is TGTGCCAGCAGTTACGGGGTTGATGGCCACACCTTC.

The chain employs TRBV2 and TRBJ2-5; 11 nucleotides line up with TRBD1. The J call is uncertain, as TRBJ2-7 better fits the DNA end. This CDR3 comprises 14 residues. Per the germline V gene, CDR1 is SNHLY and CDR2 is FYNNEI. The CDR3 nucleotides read TGTGCCAGCAGCCGGGGACAGGGGGCCTACGAGCAGTACTTC. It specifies CASSRGQGAYEQYF.

The CDR3 sequence: CASKGTGDHGYTF. The CDR3 DNA sequence: TGTGCCAGCAAAGGGACAGGGGATCATGGCTACACCTTC. The chain is built from TRBV28 and TRBJ1-2; TRBD1 matches at 10 bases. Germline V gene sequence: CDR1 MDHEN, CDR2 SYDVKM. V was clipped by 7 bases and J by 6 bases; unmatched bases: 5. This CDR3 spans 13 amino acids.

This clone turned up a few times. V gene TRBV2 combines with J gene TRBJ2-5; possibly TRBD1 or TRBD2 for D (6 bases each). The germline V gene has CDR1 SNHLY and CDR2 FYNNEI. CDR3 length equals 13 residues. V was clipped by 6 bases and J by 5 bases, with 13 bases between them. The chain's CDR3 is CASRGGLRETQYF. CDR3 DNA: TGTGCCAGCAGGGGGGGCTTAAGGGAGACCCAGTACTTC.

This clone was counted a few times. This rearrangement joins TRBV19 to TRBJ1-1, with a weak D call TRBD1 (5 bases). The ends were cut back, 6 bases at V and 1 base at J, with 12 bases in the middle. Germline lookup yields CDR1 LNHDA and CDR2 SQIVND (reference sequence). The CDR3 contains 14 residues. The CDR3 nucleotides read TGTGCCAGTAGAGCGGGACCTCAGAACACTGAAGCTTTCTTT. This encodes CASRAGPQNTEAFF.

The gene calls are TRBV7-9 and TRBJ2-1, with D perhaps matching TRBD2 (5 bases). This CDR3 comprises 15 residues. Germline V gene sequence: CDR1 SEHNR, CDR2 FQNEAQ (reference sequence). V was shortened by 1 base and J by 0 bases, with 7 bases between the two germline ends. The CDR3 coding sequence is TGTGCCAGCAGCTTAGGAGCGGTCTCCTACAATGAGCAGTTCTTC. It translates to CASSLGAVSYNEQFF.

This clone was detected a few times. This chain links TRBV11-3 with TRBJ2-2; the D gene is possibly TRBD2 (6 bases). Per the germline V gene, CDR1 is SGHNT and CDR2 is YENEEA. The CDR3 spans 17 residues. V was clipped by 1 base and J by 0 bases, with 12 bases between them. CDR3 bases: TGTGCCAGCAGCTTAGGGCGGAGCGGGTCGAACACCGGGGAGCTGTTTTTT. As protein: CASSLGRSGSNTGELFF.

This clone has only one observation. The CDR3 DNA reads as TGCGCCAGCAGCCTTCAGGGCGCCGCAAACACCGGGGAGCTGTTTTTT. It yields the protein CASSLQGAANTGELFF. J is TRBJ2-2 and V is TRBV5-1, with D tentatively TRBD1 (5 bases). This CDR3 region has 16 residues. The V and J ends lost 4 bases and 2 bases respectively, with 15 bases between them. Germline V gene lookup returns CDR1 SGHRS and CDR2 YFSETQ.

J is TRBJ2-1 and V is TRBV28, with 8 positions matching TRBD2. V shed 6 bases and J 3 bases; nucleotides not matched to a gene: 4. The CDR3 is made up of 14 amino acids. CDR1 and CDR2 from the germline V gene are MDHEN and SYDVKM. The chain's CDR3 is CASRASGFYNEQFF. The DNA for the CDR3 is TGTGCCAGCAGGGCTAGCGGGTTCTACAATGAGCAGTTCTTC.

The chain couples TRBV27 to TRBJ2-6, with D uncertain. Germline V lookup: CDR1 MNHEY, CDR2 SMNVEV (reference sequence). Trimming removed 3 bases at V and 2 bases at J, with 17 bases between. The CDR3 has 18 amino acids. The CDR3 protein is CASSFGKITFTGANVLTF. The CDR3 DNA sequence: TGTGCCAGCAGTTTCGGCAAGATTACCTTTACTGGGGCCAACGTCCTGACTTTC.